A single sample is the source of the 25 T cell receptor beta chains below, sequenced in a study of CD8+CD57+ T cells in acquired aplastic anemia. Previously, flow cytometry had revealed CD8+CD57+ cell expansion in the patients chosen for sequencing. The TCR beta profiling, which covered VDJ combination and CDR3 sequence, was carried out using genomic DNA as the template. TCRdb analysed the reads with MiXCR anew, one entry per CDR3 protein. The profile shows under 500,000 distinct CDR3 sequences, around a third of them singletons. Sequencing was carried out using sorted CD4+, CD8+, or CD8+CD57+ T cells (not recorded which) from PBMCs. The receptor set was obtained from a human donor with aplastic anemia.

The chain has TRBV10-2 and TRBJ2-7, with TRBD2 matching over 9 bases. V gave up 7 bases and J gave up 4 bases; unmatched junction bases: 14. The CDR3 contains 16 residues. CDR1 and CDR2 (germline): WSHSY, SAAADI. The CDR3 is CASIQTAGGSLYEQYF. Here the CDR3 DNA reads TGCGCCAGCATCCAAACGGCGGGAGGGTCCTTGTACGAGCAGTACTTC.

This clonotype was detected a few times. The chain combines TRBV30 with TRBJ2-7; 7 bases fit TRBD1. Losses at the gene ends were 4 bases for V and 3 bases for J; bases not matched to a gene: 0. CDR3 length equals 11 residues. Per the germline V gene, CDR1 is GTSNPN and CDR2 is SVGIG (reference sequence). This CDR3 is CAWNRGYEQYF. The CDR3, as DNA: TGTGCCTGGAACAGGGGCTACGAGCAGTACTTC.

The CDR3 nucleotides are TGTGCCATCAGTGAGCCAACTCCCGGGGTACGCCAAGAGACCCAGTACTTC. Its translation is CAISEPTPGVRQETQYF. The chain couples TRBV10-3 to TRBJ2-5, with D possibly being TRBD2 (5 bases). Germline CDR1 reads ENHRY; CDR2 reads SYGVKD. The CDR3 loop spans 17 amino acids. The V and J ends lost 2 bases and 1 base respectively, with 17 bases between them.

This clonotype was found many times. The chain has TRBV7-2 and TRBJ2-7; TRBD1 agrees at 12 bases. The J segment lost 5 bases and the V segment lost 5 bases, leaving 7 bases of the junction unmatched. The CDR3 is made up of 15 amino acids. Germline V gene sequence: CDR1 SGHTA, CDR2 FQGNSA. The CDR3 is CASSQGQGAVDEQYF. The DNA of the CDR3 is TGTGCCAGCAGCCAGGGACAGGGGGCTGTCGACGAGCAGTACTTC.

The sample holds a few counts of this clonotype. This sequence may be a read error, since a much larger clone differs from it by one base. V and J are TRBV10-3 and TRBJ2-7; tentatively, D is TRBD2 (5 bases). Germline V lookup: CDR1 ENHRY, CDR2 SYGVKD. V was cut by 9 bases and J by 6 bases, with 18 bases left in between. The CDR3 totals 13 residues. For the CDR3, the DNA is TGTGCCATTTCGGACGGGGATTCCGGCGAGCAGTACTTC. Amino acid sequence: CAISDGDSGEQYF.

This clonotype came up a few times. V gene TRBV30 combines with J gene TRBJ2-7, with 8 bases matching TRBD2. Germline V CDR1 and CDR2: GTSNPN, SVGIG (reference sequence). V was pared by 2 bases and J by 7 bases, with 7 bases of the junction left unmatched. The CDR3 sequence is 13 residues long. The CDR3 DNA follows: TGTGCCTGGAGTAACGGACTAGCCGGTGAGCAGTACTTC. Translation gives CAWSNGLAGEQYF.

The chain carries TRBV19 and TRBJ2-5; D is possibly TRBD1 or TRBD2 (6 bases each). Germline CDR1 is LNHDA and CDR2 is SQIVND (reference sequence). This CDR3 has 14 residues. V was clipped by 7 bases and J by 4 bases, with 16 bases between them. CDR3 in DNA: TGTGCCAGTAATCAAGGGGGGAGCTTAGAGACCCAGTACTTC. Residues: CASNQGGSLETQYF.

The chain employs TRBV7-2 and TRBJ2-3; no definite D call. The germline V gene encodes CDR1 SGHTA and CDR2 FQGNSA. Trimming removed 3 bases at V and 0 bases at J, with 4 bases between. CDR3 size: 13 residues. The CDR3 DNA reads TGTGCCAGCAGCTTCCTGAGCACAGATACGCAGTATTTT. Translation: CASSFLSTDTQYF.

This clonotype was seen repeatedly, ten times or more. This rearrangement joins TRBV29-1 to TRBJ2-3; 7 nucleotides line up with TRBD2. Per germline, CDR1 SQVTM and CDR2 ANQGSEA. The CDR3 has 10 amino acids. The CDR3 DNA reads TGCGCGGTAGCGGGAGATACGCAGTATTTT. It encodes CAVAGDTQYF.

V gene TRBV5-1 combines with J gene TRBJ2-3; weak D call: TRBD1 (7 bases). Germline-derived CDR1 and CDR2 are SGHRS and YFSETQ. CDR3 length: 17 residues. The germline V and J ends were trimmed by 1 base and 5 bases, with 20 bases remaining between them. CDR3 loop: CASSLYFGAGGGDTQYF. CDR3 sequence (DNA): TGCGCCAGCAGCTTGTATTTCGGGGCAGGGGGAGGAGATACGCAGTATTTT. Together with reference TRBV5-1 and TRBJ2-3, the CDR3 gives the full variable domain: KAGVTQTPRYLIKTRGQQVTLSCSPISGHRSVSWYQQTPGQGLQFLFEYFSETQRNKGNFPGRFSGRQFSNSRSEMNVSTLELGDSALYLCASSLYFGAGGGDTQYFGPGTRLTVL.

The chain carries TRBV9 and TRBJ2-2; the D is unclear. Between the trimmed V and J ends, which lost 2 bases and 4 bases, there was a span of 9 bases. The CDR3 is 14 amino acids. CDR1 is SGDLS, CDR2 YYNGEE, per germline. For the CDR3, the DNA is TGTGCCAGCAGCGTCACGGATGTCACCGGGGAGCTGTTTTTT. Amino acid sequence: CASSVTDVTGELFF.

This clonotype was found many times. The chain couples TRBV15 to TRBJ1-1; the D gene is possibly TRBD1 (6 bases). This CDR3 is built from 15 residues. Germline CDR1 LNHNV, CDR2 YYDKDF (reference sequence). Trimming took 1 base from V and 0 from J, leaving 9 bases between them. DNA for the CDR3: TGTGCCACCAGCAGAGGGACAGCCATGAACACTGAAGCTTTCTTT. Its protein is CATSRGTAMNTEAFF.

This clonotype was observed a handful of times. This chain connects TRBV5-1 to TRBJ2-1; TRBD2 matches 7 bases. CDR1 is SGHRS, CDR2 YFSETQ, per germline. After removal of 7 bases from V and 8 bases from J, the junction contained 6 bases not matched to a gene. The CDR3 consists of 12 residues. CDR3 DNA: TGCGCCAGCGCGGGAGACATGGATGAGCAGTTCTTC. Translation: CASAGDMDEQFF.

This clonotype showed up many times. The chain recombines TRBV24-1 with TRBJ2-3; 11 bases match TRBD2. Germline values: CDR1 KGHDR, CDR2 SFDVKD. This CDR3 has 16 amino acids. Losses at the gene ends were 4 bases for V and 6 bases for J; bases not matched to a gene: 8. As DNA, the CDR3 is TGTGCCACCAGTGAGGCCGGGACTAGCGGTGGGGATACGCAGTATTTT. It yields the protein CATSEAGTSGGDTQYF.

In the case of this clonotype: No conserved phenylalanine or tryptophan ends this CDR3, so it is likely a read error. The V call is TRBV10-3, the J call TRBJ1-2, with TRBD1 as a possible D gene (6 bases). CDR1 is ENHRY, CDR2 SYGVKD, per germline. The CDR3 covers 13 residues. Trimming stripped 8 bases from V and 0 bases from J, with 10 bases between. The CDR3 region is CAIAGETNYGYTS. The CDR3 region has the DNA TGTGCCATCGCAGGGGAAACTAACTATGGCTACACCTCC.

The gene calls are TRBV10-3 and TRBJ2-3, with TRBD2 as a possible D gene (6 bases). The germline V and J ends were trimmed by 4 bases and 1 base, with 12 bases remaining between them. This CDR3 is 15 amino acids long. The germline gives CDR1 ENHRY, CDR2 SYGVKD. The CDR3 nucleotides are TGTGCCATCAGTGCCCTCTTAGCGGGCACAGATACGCAGTATTTT. It specifies CAISALLAGTDTQYF.

The V call is TRBV20-1, the J call TRBJ2-7, with 9 bases aligning to TRBD2. J lost 6 bases, V lost 2 bases, and 8 bases had no gene match. This CDR3 has 14 amino acids. CDR1 DFQATT and CDR2 SNEGSKA come from the germline V gene (reference sequence). CDR3 DNA: TGCAGTGCTAGACTAGCGGGGCAACTCTGCGAGCAGTACTTC. Amino acid sequence: CSARLAGQLCEQYF.

The chain joins TRBV5-1 to TRBJ2-7, with TRBD1 matching 9 bases. The CDR3 contains 15 residues. V lost 8 bases and J lost 5; bases outside the gene matches: 14. The germline V gene has CDR1 SGHRS and CDR2 YFSETQ. The CDR3 region is CASTRTGTGRNEQYF. The CDR3 nucleotides are TGCGCCAGTACTCGTACCGGGACAGGGCGCAACGAGCAGTACTTC.

About this clonotype itself: A much larger clone is a single base away; this may be a read error. The chain carries TRBV11-2 and TRBJ1-6; D is possibly TRBD1 (6 bases). Germline V gene sequence: CDR1 SGHAT, CDR2 FQNNGV. The germline V and J ends were trimmed by 2 bases and 11 bases, with 19 bases remaining between them. The CDR3 consists of 16 residues. The CDR3 here is CASSLNNAGVNPPLHF. For the CDR3, the DNA is TGTGCCAGCAGCTTAAATAACGCAGGGGTAAATCCACCCCTCCACTTT. Complete variable domain (other parts from reference TRBV11-2 and TRBJ1-6): EAGVAQSPRYKIIEKRQSVAFWCNPISGHATLYWYQQILGQGPKLLIQFQNNGVVDDSQLPKDRFSAERLKGVDSTLKIQPAKLEDSAVYLCASSLNNAGVNPPLHFGNGTRLTVT.

This clonotype occurred many times. V usage is TRBV10-3 and J usage is TRBJ2-1, with 8 bases matching TRBD2. J gave up 6 bases and V 11 bases, and 18 bases lay outside the gene matches. This CDR3 is 16 amino acids long. Germline V gene sequence: CDR1 ENHRY, CDR2 SYGVKD. The CDR3 DNA is TGTGCCTCCCGAGGGCGGGAGGTGTTCGGGAGCAATGAGCAGTTCTTC. This translates into CASRGREVFGSNEQFF.

This clonotype was detected only a few times. The chain has TRBV6-1 and TRBJ2-7, with TRBD2 matching 11 bases. The CDR3 runs 16 residues. Germline V gene sequence: CDR1 MNHNS, CDR2 SASEGT. With V trimmed by 0 bases and J by 4 bases, 5 bases remained unmatched. CDR3 in DNA: TGTGCCAGCAGTGAAGCGGAAACTAGCGGGAGTTACGAGCAGTACTTC. Protein: CASSEAETSGSYEQYF.

The chain is built from TRBV7-2 and TRBJ1-1; D might be TRBD1 (5 bases). The CDR3 has 14 residues. V was cut by 1 base and J by 3 bases, with 9 bases left in between. The V gene's germline CDR1 is SGHTA and CDR2 FQGNSA. DNA of the CDR3: TGTGCCAGCAGCTTAGATGGGGACTACACTGAAGCTTTCTTT. Translating it yields CASSLDGDYTEAFF.

This clonotype was recorded many times. V is TRBV15 and J is TRBJ1-1, with D hard to call. This CDR3 has 14 amino acids. Germline lookup yields CDR1 LNHNV and CDR2 YYDKDF (reference sequence). Trimming took off 1 base at V and 7 bases at J, with 13 bases between the two ends. The CDR3 DNA is TGTGCCACCAGCAGAGTAATGGGCGAAAATGAAGCTTTCTTT. It codes for CATSRVMGENEAFF.

This clonotype came up a few times. This chain joins TRBV2 and TRBJ1-4, with a weak D call TRBD1 (6 bases). The germline V and J ends were trimmed by 4 bases and 8 bases, with 20 bases remaining between them. The CDR3 contains 16 residues. Germline CDR1 and CDR2: SNHLY and FYNNEI. The CDR3 loop is CASSGETGPLGEKLFF. The CDR3 DNA is TGTGCCAGCAGTGGAGAGACAGGTCCCTTAGGGGAAAAACTGTTTTTT.

A few counts support this clonotype. CDR3 amino acids: CSARDWSGSRETQYF. The CDR3, as DNA: TGCAGTGCTAGAGATTGGTCCGGTAGTCGGGAGACCCAGTACTTC. The genes are TRBV20-1 and TRBJ2-5; D remains unclear. The germline V and J ends were trimmed by 0 bases and 5 bases, with 16 bases remaining between them. This CDR3 contains 15 residues. Germline lookup yields CDR1 DFQATT and CDR2 SNEGSKA (reference sequence).